This T cell receptor beta chain comes out of a study of T cell responses to AZD1222 COVID-19 vaccine. Per germline, CDR1 SGHRS and CDR2 YFSETQ. V was trimmed by 0 bases and J by 7 bases, leaving 20 bases between them. The CDR3 length is 16 residues. Clones were sequenced by immunoSEQ multiplex PCR, and TCRdb holds only the in-frame ones, with some missing. The sample lists about 120,000 clones, under 95% occurring once. The TCR originated in an adult in good health. The specimen comprised peripheral blood, sampled on day 0 of AZD1222 vaccination. This chain connects TRBV5-1 to TRBJ2-7; a possible D gene is TRBD1 (6 bases). The CDR3 DNA is TGCGCCAGCAGCTTGGTGGCAGTCTCCCCGAGGGGGGAGCAGTACTTC. It specifies CASSLVAVSPRGEQYF.